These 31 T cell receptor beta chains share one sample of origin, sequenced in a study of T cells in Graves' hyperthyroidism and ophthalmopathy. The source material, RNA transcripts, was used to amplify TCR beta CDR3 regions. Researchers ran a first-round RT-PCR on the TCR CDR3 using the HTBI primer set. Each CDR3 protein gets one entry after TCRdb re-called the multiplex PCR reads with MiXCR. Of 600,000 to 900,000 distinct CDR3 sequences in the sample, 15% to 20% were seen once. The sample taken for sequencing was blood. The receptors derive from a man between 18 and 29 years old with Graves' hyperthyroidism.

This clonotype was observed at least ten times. The CDR3 here is CASSIAGGRIDTQYF. Written as DNA, the CDR3 is TGTGCCAGCAGTATAGCGGGAGGGCGAATAGATACGCAGTATTTT. The gene calls are TRBV2 and TRBJ2-3; 11 positions match TRBD2. This CDR3 is 15 amino acids long. J lost 5 bases, V lost 5 bases, and 6 bases had no gene match. Germline CDR1 and CDR2: SNHLY and FYNNEI.

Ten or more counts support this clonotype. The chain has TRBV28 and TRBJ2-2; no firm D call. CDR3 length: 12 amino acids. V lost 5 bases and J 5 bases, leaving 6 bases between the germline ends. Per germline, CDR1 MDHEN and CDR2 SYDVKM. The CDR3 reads CASSPITGELFF. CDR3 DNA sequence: TGTGCCAGCAGTCCAATAACCGGGGAGCTGTTTTTT.

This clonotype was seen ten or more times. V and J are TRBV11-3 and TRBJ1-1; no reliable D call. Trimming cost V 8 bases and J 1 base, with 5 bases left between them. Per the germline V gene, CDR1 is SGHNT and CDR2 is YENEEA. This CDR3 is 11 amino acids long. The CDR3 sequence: CASLGNTEAFF. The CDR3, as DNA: TGTGCCAGCCTAGGGAACACTGAAGCTTTCTTT.

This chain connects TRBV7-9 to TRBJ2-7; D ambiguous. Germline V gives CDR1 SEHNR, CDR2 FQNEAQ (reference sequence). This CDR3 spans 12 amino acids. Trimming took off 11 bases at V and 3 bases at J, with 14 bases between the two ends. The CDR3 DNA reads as TGTGCCGGCGCCGCAACGGGCTACGAGCAGTACTTC. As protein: CAGAATGYEQYF.

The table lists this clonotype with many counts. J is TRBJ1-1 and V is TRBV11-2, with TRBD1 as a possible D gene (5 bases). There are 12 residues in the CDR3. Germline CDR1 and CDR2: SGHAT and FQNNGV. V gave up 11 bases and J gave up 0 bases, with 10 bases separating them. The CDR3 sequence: CAGGGMNTEAFF. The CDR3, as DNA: TGTGCCGGGGGGGGGATGAACACTGAAGCTTTCTTT.

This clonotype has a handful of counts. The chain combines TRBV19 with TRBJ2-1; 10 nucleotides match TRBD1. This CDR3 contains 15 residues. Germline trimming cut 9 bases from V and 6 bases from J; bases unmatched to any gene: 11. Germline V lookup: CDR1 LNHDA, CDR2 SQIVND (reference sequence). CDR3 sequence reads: CASTPGDRGVNEQFF. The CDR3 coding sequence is TGTGCCAGCACCCCGGGGGACAGGGGTGTCAATGAGCAGTTCTTC.

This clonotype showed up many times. CDR3 region: CASSPSTSGSYETQYF. CDR3 in DNA: TGTGCCAGCTCACCATCCACTAGCGGGAGTTATGAGACCCAGTACTTC. The rearrangement uses TRBV18 and TRBJ2-5; TRBD2 agrees at 11 bases. Germline V gene lookup returns CDR1 KGHSH and CDR2 LQKENI. V lost 2 bases and J lost 5; bases outside the gene matches: 7. CDR3 length: 16 amino acids.

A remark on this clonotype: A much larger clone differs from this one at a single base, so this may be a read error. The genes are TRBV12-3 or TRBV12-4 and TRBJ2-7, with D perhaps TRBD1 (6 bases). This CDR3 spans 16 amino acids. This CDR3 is CVSSKGSGVNSYEQYF. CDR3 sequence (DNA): TGTGTCAGCAGCAAAGGGTCAGGGGTGAACTCCTACGAGCAGTACTTC.

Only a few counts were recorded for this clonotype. The CDR3 DNA follows: TGCGCCAGCAGCCGGTCAGCAACCCAAGAGACCCAGTACTTC. Its protein is CASSRSATQETQYF. The chain has TRBV5-1 and TRBJ2-5; D remains unclear. The CDR3 is made up of 14 amino acids. Germline assignment: CDR1 SGHRS and CDR2 YFSETQ. The V gene lost 4 bases and the J gene lost 1 base, with 11 bases spanning the gap.

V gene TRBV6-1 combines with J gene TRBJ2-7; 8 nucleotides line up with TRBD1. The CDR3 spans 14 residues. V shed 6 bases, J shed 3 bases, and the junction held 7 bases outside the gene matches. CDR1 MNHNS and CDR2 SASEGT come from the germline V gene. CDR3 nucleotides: TGTGCCAGCAGAAACCCTGACAGGGGCTACGAGCAGTACTTC. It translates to CASRNPDRGYEQYF.

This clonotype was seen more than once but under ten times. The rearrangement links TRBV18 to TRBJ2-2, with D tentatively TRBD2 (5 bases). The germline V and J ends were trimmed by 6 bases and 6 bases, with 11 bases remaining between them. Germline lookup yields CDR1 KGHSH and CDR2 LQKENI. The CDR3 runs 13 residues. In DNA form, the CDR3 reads TGTGCCAGCTCTCTGGACTTGCCCGGGGAGCTGTTTTTT. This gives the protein CASSLDLPGELFF. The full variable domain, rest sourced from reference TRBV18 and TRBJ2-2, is NAGVMQNPRHLVRRRGQEARLRCSPMKGHSHVYWYRQLPEEGLKFMVYLQKENIIDESGMPKERFSAEFPKEGPSILRIQQVVRGDSAAYFCASSLDLPGELFFGEGSRLTVL.

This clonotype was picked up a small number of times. The CDR3 spells CSARRQAGNEQFF. In DNA, the CDR3 is TGCAGTGCTAGGAGGCAGGCGGGCAATGAGCAGTTCTTC. This rearrangement joins TRBV20-1 to TRBJ2-1, with a weak D call TRBD2 (5 bases). The CDR3 is made up of 13 amino acids. The germline CDR1 and CDR2 sequences are DFQATT and SNEGSKA (reference sequence). Trimming removed 3 bases from V and 6 bases from J, with 12 bases in between.

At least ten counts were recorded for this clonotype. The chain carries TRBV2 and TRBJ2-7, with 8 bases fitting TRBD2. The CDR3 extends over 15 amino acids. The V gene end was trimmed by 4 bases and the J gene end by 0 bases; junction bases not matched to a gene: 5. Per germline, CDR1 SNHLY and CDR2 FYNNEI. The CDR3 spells CASSAGSGNSYEQYF. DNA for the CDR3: TGTGCCAGCAGTGCAGGTAGCGGGAACTCCTACGAGCAGTACTTC.

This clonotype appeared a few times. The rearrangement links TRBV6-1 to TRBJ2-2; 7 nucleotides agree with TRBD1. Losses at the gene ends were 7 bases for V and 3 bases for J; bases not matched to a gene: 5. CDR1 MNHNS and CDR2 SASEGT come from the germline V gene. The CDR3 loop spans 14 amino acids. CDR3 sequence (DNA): TGTGCCAGCAAGAATACAGGGGACACCGGGGAGCTGTTTTTT. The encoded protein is CASKNTGDTGELFF.

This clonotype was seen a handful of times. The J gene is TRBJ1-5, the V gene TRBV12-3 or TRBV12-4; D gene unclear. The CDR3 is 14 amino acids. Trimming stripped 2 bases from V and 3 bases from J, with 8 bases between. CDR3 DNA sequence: TGTGCCAGCAGTTTAACCAGGTTCAATCAGCCCCAGCATTTT. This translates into CASSLTRFNQPQHF.

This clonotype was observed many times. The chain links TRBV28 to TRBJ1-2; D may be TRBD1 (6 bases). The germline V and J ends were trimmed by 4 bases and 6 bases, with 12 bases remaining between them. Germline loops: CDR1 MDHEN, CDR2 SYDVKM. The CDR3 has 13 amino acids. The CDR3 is CASSWIQGDGYTF. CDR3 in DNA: TGTGCCAGCAGTTGGATACAGGGTGATGGCTACACCTTC.

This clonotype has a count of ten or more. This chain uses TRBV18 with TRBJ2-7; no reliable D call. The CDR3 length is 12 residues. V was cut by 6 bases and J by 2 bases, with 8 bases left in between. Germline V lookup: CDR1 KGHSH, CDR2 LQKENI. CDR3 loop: CASSLKPYEQYF. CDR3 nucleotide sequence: TGTGCCAGCTCCCTCAAGCCCTACGAGCAGTACTTC.

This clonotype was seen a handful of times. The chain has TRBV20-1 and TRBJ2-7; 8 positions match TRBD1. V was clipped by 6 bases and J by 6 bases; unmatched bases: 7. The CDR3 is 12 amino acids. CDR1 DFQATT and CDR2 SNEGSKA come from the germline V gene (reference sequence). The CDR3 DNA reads TGCAGTGCCCAGGACAGGGTGGGCGAGCAGTACTTC. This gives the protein CSAQDRVGEQYF.

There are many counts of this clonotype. The CDR3, as DNA: TGTGCCAGCAGCTTAGTTGGGACTACCTCCTACGAGCAGTACTTC. Its translation is CASSLVGTTSYEQYF. The chain is built from TRBV11-2 and TRBJ2-7, with TRBD2 matching over 7 bases. CDR3 length: 15 amino acids. With V trimmed by 1 base and J by 0 bases, 3 bases remained unmatched. From germline, CDR1 is SGHAT and CDR2 FQNNGV.

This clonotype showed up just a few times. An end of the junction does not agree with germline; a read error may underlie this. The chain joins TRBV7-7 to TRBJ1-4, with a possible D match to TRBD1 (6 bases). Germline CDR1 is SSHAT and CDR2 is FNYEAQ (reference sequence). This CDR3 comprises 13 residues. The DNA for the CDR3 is TGTGCTAGCAGCGGGGGCTTTAATGAAAAACTGTTTTTT. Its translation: CASSGGFNEKLFF.

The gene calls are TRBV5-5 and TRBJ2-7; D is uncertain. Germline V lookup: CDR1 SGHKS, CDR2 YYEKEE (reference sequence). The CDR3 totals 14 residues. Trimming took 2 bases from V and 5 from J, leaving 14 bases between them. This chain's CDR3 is CASSFKSPVNEQYF. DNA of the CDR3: TGTGCCAGCAGCTTCAAGTCCCCCGTGAACGAGCAGTACTTC.

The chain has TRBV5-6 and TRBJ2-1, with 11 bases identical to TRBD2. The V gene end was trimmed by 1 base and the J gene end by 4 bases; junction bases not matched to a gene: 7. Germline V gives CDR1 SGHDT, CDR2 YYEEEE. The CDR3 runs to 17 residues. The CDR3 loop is CASSLLTSGNGYNEQFF. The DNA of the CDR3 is TGTGCCAGCAGCTTGTTGACTAGCGGGAATGGTTACAATGAGCAGTTCTTC. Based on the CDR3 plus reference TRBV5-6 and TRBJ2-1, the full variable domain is DAGVTQSPTHLIKTRGQQVTLRCSPKSGHDTVSWYQQALGQGPQFIFQYYEEEERQRGNFPDRFSGHQFPNYSSELNVNALLLGDSALYLCASSLLTSGNGYNEQFFGPGTRLTVL.

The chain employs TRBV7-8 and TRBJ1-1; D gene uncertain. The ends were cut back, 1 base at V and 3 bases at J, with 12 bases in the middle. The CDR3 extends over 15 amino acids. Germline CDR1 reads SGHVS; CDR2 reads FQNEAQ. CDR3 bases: TGTGCCAGCAGCTTAGAGGGCTTGGTGGACACTGAAGCTTTCTTT. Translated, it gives CASSLEGLVDTEAFF.

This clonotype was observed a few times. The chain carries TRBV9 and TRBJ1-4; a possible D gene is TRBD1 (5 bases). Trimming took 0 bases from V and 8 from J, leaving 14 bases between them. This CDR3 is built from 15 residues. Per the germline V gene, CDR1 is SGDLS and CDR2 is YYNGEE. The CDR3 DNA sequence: TGTGCCAGCAGCGTAGATGGGGGGTCGTTCGAAAAACTGTTTTTT. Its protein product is CASSVDGGSFEKLFF. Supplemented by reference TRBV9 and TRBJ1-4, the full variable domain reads DSGVTQTPKHLITATGQRVTLRCSPRSGDLSVYWYQQSLDQGLQFLIQYYNGEERAKGNILERFSAQQFPDLHSELNLSSLELGDSALYFCASSVDGGSFEKLFFGSGTQLSVL.

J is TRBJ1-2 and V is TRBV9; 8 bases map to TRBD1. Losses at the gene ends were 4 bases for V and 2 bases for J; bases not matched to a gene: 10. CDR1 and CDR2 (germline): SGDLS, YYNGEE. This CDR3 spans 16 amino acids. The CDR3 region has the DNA TGTGCCAGCAGCCCCTTCGGGACAGGAGGGAACTATGGCTACACCTTC. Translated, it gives CASSPFGTGGNYGYTF.

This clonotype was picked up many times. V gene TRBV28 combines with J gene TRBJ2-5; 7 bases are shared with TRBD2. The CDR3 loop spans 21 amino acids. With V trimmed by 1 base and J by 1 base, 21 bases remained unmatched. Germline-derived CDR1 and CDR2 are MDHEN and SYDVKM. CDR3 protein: CASSLSFERGEGRSFQETQYF. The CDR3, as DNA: TGTGCCAGCAGTTTATCGTTTGAGCGGGGAGAGGGACGGAGCTTCCAAGAGACCCAGTACTTC.

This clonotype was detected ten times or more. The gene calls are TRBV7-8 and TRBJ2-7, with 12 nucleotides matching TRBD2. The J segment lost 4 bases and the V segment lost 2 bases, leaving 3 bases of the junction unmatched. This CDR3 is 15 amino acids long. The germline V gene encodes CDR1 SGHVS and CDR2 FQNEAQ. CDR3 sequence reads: CASSLLAGGQYEQYF. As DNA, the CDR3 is TGTGCCAGCAGCTTACTAGCGGGAGGGCAATACGAGCAGTACTTC.

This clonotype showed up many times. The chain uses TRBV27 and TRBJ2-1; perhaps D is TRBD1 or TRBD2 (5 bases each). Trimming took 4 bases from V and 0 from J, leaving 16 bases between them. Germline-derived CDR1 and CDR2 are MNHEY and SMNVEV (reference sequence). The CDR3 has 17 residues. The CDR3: CASSSRPGTFSYNEQFF. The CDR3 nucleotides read TGTGCCAGCAGTTCCCGCCCCGGGACGTTCTCCTACAATGAGCAGTTCTTC.

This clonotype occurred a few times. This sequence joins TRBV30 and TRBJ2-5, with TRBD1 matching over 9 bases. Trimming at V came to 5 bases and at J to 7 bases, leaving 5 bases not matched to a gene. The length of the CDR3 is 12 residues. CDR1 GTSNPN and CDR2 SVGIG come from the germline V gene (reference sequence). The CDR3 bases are TGTGCCTGGGCTCCGGGACAGGGGACCCAGTACTTC. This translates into CAWAPGQGTQYF.

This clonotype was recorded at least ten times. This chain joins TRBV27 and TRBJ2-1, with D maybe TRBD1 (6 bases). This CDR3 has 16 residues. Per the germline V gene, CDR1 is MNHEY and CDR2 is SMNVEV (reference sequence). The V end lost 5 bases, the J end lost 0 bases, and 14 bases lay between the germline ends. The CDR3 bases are TGTGCCAGCAGTCCAGGGGTCTTAAGCTCCTACAATGAGCAGTTCTTC. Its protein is CASSPGVLSSYNEQFF.

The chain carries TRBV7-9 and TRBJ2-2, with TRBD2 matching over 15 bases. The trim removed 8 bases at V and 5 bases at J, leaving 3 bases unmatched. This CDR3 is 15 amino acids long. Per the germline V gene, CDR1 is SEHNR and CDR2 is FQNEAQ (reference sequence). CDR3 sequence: CASGGLAGGTGELFF. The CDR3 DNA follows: TGTGCCAGCGGGGGACTAGCGGGAGGAACCGGGGAGCTGTTTTTT.